This entry concerns a single TCR beta chain. The target antigen is unknown. This sample was included in a study of PD-1 blockade in classical Hodgkin lymphoma. Study-wide results and limits: Complete responders entered with baseline diversity on par with newly diagnosed patients, the results showed. CD8+ TCR diversity did not rise significantly by C4D1, unlike CD4+. Repertoire differences have undefined causes, possibly disease activity or prior therapy.

After autologous stem cell transplantation all patients relapsed, and prior brentuximab vedotin exposure differed between cohorts. Method: immunoSEQ multiplex PCR; TCRdb's copy keeps in-frame clones and lacks some. Here the sample spans about 23,000 clones, 60% to 85% being singletons. The germline V gene has CDR1 MNHEY and CDR2 SMNVEV (reference sequence). The CDR3 is 14 residues long. The germline V and J ends were trimmed by 8 bases and 6 bases, with 18 bases remaining between them. This chain connects TRBV27 to TRBJ2-3; D is perhaps TRBD2 (6 bases). Source: peripheral blood mononuclear cells (PBMCs), taken before the second cycle of nivolumab. This TCR was sampled from a human donor with classical Hodgkin lymphoma. CDR3 region: CASRTSQAGDTQYF. The CDR3 region has the DNA TGTGCCAGCCGGACTTCCCAGGCGGGGGATACGCAGTATTTT.